Sequencing of this TCR beta chain was carried out in a study of cytomegalovirus exposure and HLA in healthy donors (dated 2017 in TCRdb). Study-level background: An earlier analysis of 587 of the donors reported 250 to 300 Gb of sequence data and approximately 120 million unique TCR beta sequences obtained from around 170 million T cells. The aim of the study was to test whether cataloging public T cell receptors could identify signatures of past pathogen exposure. A later genetic analysis used genome-wide SNP genotypes for about three fifths of the roughly 700 donors, treating that subset as a discovery cohort. In an earlier analysis of roughly 580 of the donors, high-throughput TCR beta sequencing was used to judge whether each TCR beta V gene segment behaved as functional or pseudogenic. Besides the first cohort of 550 to 750 subjects, a separate validation cohort made up of 120 or so different subjects was used. Donor age, sex, ethnicity and CMV serostatus were compiled alongside the repertoire data. Of the 398 genotyped donors, 65% to 90% fell in the genetic ancestry cluster associated with self-reported Caucasian donors. A later analysis re-analyzed previously published TCR beta repertoires from 666 donors and added high-resolution HLA genotyping to study TCR occurrence patterns. In the later analysis, no new phenotypic data were used to find candidate immune exposures; instead, reliance was placed on TCR beta sequences and their occurrence across donors. Five DR-DQ haplotypes were treated as single units for association and clustering because of strong linkage in the cohort. Typing coverage varied by locus: about 629-630 donors for A, B, C, DRB1 and DQB1; 522 for DQA1; more than 600 for DPA1; roughly 470 for DPB1. To predict cytomegalovirus infection status, the study combined high-throughput TCR immunosequencing, statistical association of individual TCRs with disease status, and machine learning. The study profiled the T cell repertoires of more than 500 subjects by immunosequencing and related them to cytomegalovirus serostatus. Class I and class II HLA loci were covered by the typing at four-digit resolution. Among several hundred genotyped donors of the cohort, an average of around 220,000 unique TCR beta nucleotide sequences was sequenced per donor, of which 15% to 20% were non-productive. An early release covering roughly 600 HLA-typed donors comprised 250 to 350 gigabases of sequencing data and 85 million to 100 million unique TCR sequences. Every discovery cohort repertoire had been produced on one sequencing platform.

The CDR3 runs 16 residues from the cysteine to the phenylalanine. Left in the record is the CDR3 DNA by itself, 48 bases read in frame from the first base. CDR1 and CDR2 (MGHDK, SYGVNS) derive from the germline V gene. V lost 3 bases and J lost 0 bases; the stretch between them is 14 bases long. About this clone itself: Its antigen is not yet known. Base qualities are not at hand, and no much larger clone is one base apart.

The cohort was made up of hundreds of healthy bone marrow donors. Cohort members were all nominally healthy when sampled, although unrecorded immune exposures were likely present. The donor tested CMV seropositive, placing the donor among the 250 to 350 seropositive members of the cohort. Every donor gave a peripheral blood sample, and the peripheral blood mononuclear cells from that sample were used for TCR beta sequencing. Genomic DNA was extracted from the blood cell samples with the Qiagen DNeasy Blood Extraction Kit. The receptor library was made with the immunoSEQ multiplex PCR assay. The multiplex PCR relied on a mix of 60 forward primers for TCR Vbeta segments and 13 reverse primers for TCR Jbeta segments. A multiplex PCR assay on genomic DNA amplified the CDR3 region of rearranged TCR beta genes. The Illumina HiSeq System was used to sequence the amplified TCR beta libraries as 87-base-pair reads. Per the authors' processing: In a later analysis, about 80 million unique TCR beta chains were counted across the roughly 610 repertoires, and roughly 10 million of these chains were shared by at least two donors. Raw reads were error-corrected and collapsed into unique sequences with a nearest-neighbor algorithm that merged closely related sequences to remove PCR and sequencing errors. V, D and J gene segments were assigned by aligning CDR3 sequences to IMGT reference sequences. Each retained sequence needed at least a six-nucleotide match to both a V gene segment and a J gene segment. A rearrangement was called productive if the CDR3 had no stop codons and remained in frame with V and J, and every other rearrangement was called non-productive. CDR3 was defined by IMGT convention, running from the second conserved V-encoded cysteine to the conserved J-encoded phenylalanine. The earlier analysis of fewer than 700 of the donors excluded sequences that lacked an unambiguous match to a single V gene segment. In an earlier analysis of some 590 of the donors, a V segment was called functional when productive rearrangements were above 56.7%, and segregating when the standard deviation between donors exceeded 5%. A statistical classification framework was built to diagnose cytomegalovirus status from the catalog of TCR beta chain sequences. In a later analysis, TCR nucleotide sequences were compared against IMGT/GENE-DB human TR gene sequences so that V and J genes could be assigned. In a later analysis, CDR3 sequences and most-parsimonious VDJ recombination scenarios were assigned using the TCRdist pipeline. In a later analysis, every TCR beta chain was defined by the combination of its CDR3 amino acid sequence and its V-gene family, and reads without a unique V-gene family were dropped. As a way to deal with suspected cross-contamination and a sequencing artifact, a later analysis dropped more than 500 nucleotide sequences that were highly shared and had low generation probability. For each public chain, a later analysis derived a clonal expansion index from normalized ranks of inferred template counts within each repertoire. In a later analysis, generation probabilities were computed with a VDJ recombination model fitted to out-of-frame rearrangements, and the resulting probabilities were checked against IGoR. In a later analysis, hypergeometric tests were used to score TCR-TCR, TCR-HLA and TCR-CMV co-occurrence, with a repertoire-size bias correction applied to TCR pairs. A later analysis estimated false discovery rates by permuting HLA or CMV assignments 20 times. In a later analysis, co-occurring TCRs were grouped using DBSCAN, with TCRdist sequence similarity added in when clustering inside HLA-allele-positive subsets. Repertoires with fewer than 30,000 or more than 120,000 public chains were left out of co-occurrence clustering, as were about 5 repertoires with anomalous nucleotide sharing. Here the immuneACCESS table is served through TCRdb, limited to in-frame sequences with V and J called. Missing clones are a known gap in these copies; in checked studies unresolved V genes cover under half, and the rest lacks a known reason. The DNA gave D and trimming, while V, J and clone size come from that table. The sample records approximately 110,000 clones, about 80% of which are singletons. 5.4% of the sample is held by the ten biggest clonotypes.

Study-wide findings and limitations: This cohort had only TCR beta chains sequenced, and the lack of alpha or paired-chain data limited which features could be detected. The study gave a list of 150 to 200 TCR beta chains associated with cytomegalovirus. The earlier analysis of around 600 of the donors excluded roughly 16 rarely observed V segments, including chromosome 9 orphons, because counts were too low. Strong co-occurrence of HLA alleles, especially DR and DQ, made assigning TCR associations to individual alleles difficult. The only immune exposure information available for the cohort was CMV serostatus. Most TCR sequences were observed very rarely across donors, whereas some public TCRs were present in many individuals. Because some donors lacked HLA typing at each locus, the association tests relied only on the typed subset. In a later analysis, TCR association rates were found to vary across HLA loci, with the most associated TCRs seen for DRB1 alleles and the fewest for HLA-C alleles. In a later genetic analysis, fewer N-insertions in productive TCRs were reported among donors in an Asian-associated ancestry cluster than the 666-donor mean. A later analysis associated 15,000 to 20,000 TCR beta sequences with specific HLA alleles at a false discovery rate of 0.05. A later genetic analysis associated a missense DCLRE1C variant with V-gene and J-gene trimming of TCR beta chains, and an independent cohort replicated the association. Correlated functional status among segregating V segments might reflect linkage disequilibrium, but an unknown experimental factor could not be ruled out. The classifier was reported to diagnose cytomegalovirus status with high specificity and sensitivity in both the original cohort and the validation cohort. In a later analysis, several top co-occurrence clusters were reported to appear linked to parvovirus B19, influenza, CMV and Epstein-Barr virus. Presence/absence analyses assumed roughly uniform sequencing depth across donors, an assumption that may not hold. The authors suggested that the approach could potentially be extended to other disease states and immunological phenotypes. A further reported finding was that TCR beta sequences accurately predicted the HLA-A and HLA-B alleles for most subjects in the first cohort. A later analysis found that most CMV-associated TCR beta chains appeared HLA-restricted, with HLA associations seemingly driven largely by CMV exposure. A later analysis found that HLA-associated TCR beta chains were more clonally expanded and had lower generation probabilities than equally common non-associated chains. A few of the identified cytomegalovirus-associated TCR beta chains were confirmed in vitro to be specific for cytomegalovirus antigens. A cluster of highly shared sequence variants was judged likely to be a technical artifact of the sequencing pipeline. The 87-base-pair reads could not distinguish some IMGT-functional V segments, including TRBV6-2 and TRBV6-3, so those segments were excluded. Broadly in line with IMGT annotations, most TCR beta V segments showed up in productive rearrangements about 90% or about 30% of the time in an earlier analysis of approximately 640 of the donors.

Recombination connected TRBV25-1 to TRBJ1-1; the D gene cannot be named for sure. This clonotype was obtained from a woman in her twenties or thirties in good health and CMV-seropositive. Sequencing was done on a sample of PBMCs. The DNA sequence reads TGTGCCAGCAGTGATGACCGAGGACTGATGAACACTGAAGCTTTCTTT. This sequence encodes CASSDDRGLMNTEAFF.